The rows below give T cell receptor beta chains drawn from one sample of a study of shared clonotypes between healthy human individuals. Some clones are missing from TCRdb's copy, which holds only in-frame ones; the method was immunoSEQ multiplex PCR. The sample lists roughly 500,000 clones, roughly 80% occurring once. Sequences were obtained from PBMCs. The receptor set was obtained from a woman aged 40-49 years in good health. Some clones in this sample may be carry-over from other donors' samples. Each CDR3 is given with its conserved first and last residue. D genes are given only for firm matches. Size tells how often a clone was seen (once, few, many) or the class of an expanded clone, and some rows leave it out.

TRBV5-1	TRBD1	-	TRBJ2-2	TGCGCCAGCAGGACAGGACAGGGGAACACCGGGGAGCTGTTTTTT	CASRTGQGNTGELFF
TRBV9	TRBD1	-	TRBJ1-1	TGTGCCAGCACCGATGCTAGGGGGCACGCTGAAGCTTTCTTT	CASTDARGHAEAFF
TRBV2	-	-	TRBJ1-4	TGTGCCAGCACTTTTGTAAGGGAAAAACTGTTTTTT	CASTFVREKLFF
TRBV4-1	TRBD1	-	TRBJ1-1	TGCGCCAGCAGCCAAGACAGGGGGCGCAGGAACACTGAAGCTTTCTTT	CASSQDRGRRNTEAFF
TRBV6-1	-	few	TRBJ1-1	TGTGCCAGCAGGCCCCTTCTCGACCGGAACACTGAAGCTTTCTTT	CASRPLLDRNTEAFF
TRBV6-5	-	-	TRBJ2-3	TGTGCCAGCAGTTACCAGAGCACAGATACGCAGTATTTT	CASSYQSTDTQYF
TRBV4-1	-	-	TRBJ2-7	TGCGCCAGCAGCCAACTCACTACCATAGACAGGACCTACGAGCAGTACTTC	CASSQLTTIDRTYEQYF
TRBV6-6	-	-	TRBJ2-1	TGTGCCAGCAACACTGGGGGTTGGGGTGAGCAGTTCTTC	CASNTGGWGEQFF
TRBV11-2	-	-	TRBJ2-3	TGTGCCAGCAGCATTAGGGGGGGACCAGGCACAGATACGCAGTATTTT	CASSIRGGPGTDTQYF
TRBV19	TRBD1	-	TRBJ2-2	TGTGCCAGTAGTGTCAGGACAGGGTTAAACACCGGGGAGCTGTTTTTT	CASSVRTGLNTGELFF
TRBV5-4	-	-	TRBJ2-5	TGTGCCAGCAGCTTGAAAGAGACCCAGTACTTC	CASSLKETQYF
TRBV15	-	-	TRBJ2-7	TGTGCCACCAGCAGAGATAAGGGGGGCATCGGTCCCTCTTACGAGCAGTACTTC	CATSRDKGGIGPSYEQYF
TRBV7-9	TRBD2	-	TRBJ2-5	TGTGCCAGCAGCTTAGCGCTCCTAGCGGGGGTTCAAGAGACCCAGTACTTC	CASSLALLAGVQETQYF
TRBV7-7	-	-	TRBJ1-4	TGTGCCAGCAGCGCGGGGGTTGGGGAAAAACTGTTTTTT	CASSAGVGEKLFF
TRBV9	TRBD2	-	TRBJ2-3	TGTGCCAGCAGCGGCATGAAAGGACTAGCGGGAACAGATACGCAGTATTTT	CASSGMKGLAGTDTQYF
TRBV11-3	-	once	TRBJ2-7	TGTGCCAGCAGCTTACAGGGTAGCTACGAGCAGTACTTC	CASSLQGSYEQYF
TRBV28	TRBD2	-	TRBJ2-7	TGTGCCAGCAGGCCCTCAGCGGGAGGCTCCTACGAGCAGTACTTC	CASRPSAGGSYEQYF
TRBV7-2	-	-	TRBJ2-7	TGTGCCAGCAGCTTAGTGGTCAGGGCGGACGAGCAGTACTTC	CASSLVVRADEQYF
TRBV19	TRBD1	few	TRBJ1-2	TGTGCCGCCGGACAGGACAGGGGGAAGAACTATGGCTACACCTTC	CAAGQDRGKNYGYTF
TRBV7-8	TRBD2	-	TRBJ2-7	TGTGCCAGCAGCTTTAGCGGGAGGTCCTACGAGCAGTACTTC	CASSFSGRSYEQYF
TRBV10-2	-	-	TRBJ1-3	TGCGCCAGCCACGGGCCCTCTGGAAACACCATATATTTT	CASHGPSGNTIYF
TRBV14	TRBD2	-	TRBJ2-2	TGTGCCAGCAGCCAAGAAGGGAGGGACGATCCGAGCACCGGGGAGCTGTTTTTT	CASSQEGRDDPSTGELFF
TRBV25-1	TRBD1	many	TRBJ2-2	TGTGCCAGCAGTGAACTGGACAGGGACACCGGGGAGCTGTTTTTT	CASSELDRDTGELFF
TRBV18	-	-	TRBJ2-2	TGTGCCAGCTCACCAGCGAACACCGGGGAGCTGTTTTTT	CASSPANTGELFF
TRBV5-4	-	-	TRBJ2-1	TGTGCCAGCAGCTTGGACAGAACTTATAGCTCCTACAATGAGCAGTTCTTC	CASSLDRTYSSYNEQFF
TRBV6-6	TRBD1	-	TRBJ1-2	TGTGCCAGCAGTCCTAGACAGGGGGCAGCCTATGGCTACACCTTC	CASSPRQGAAYGYTF